The subject of this entry is one T cell receptor (beta chain). The antigen is not known. This record comes from a study of Ad26.COV2.S vaccination and SARS-CoV-2 variants. Trimming shortened V by 1 base and J by 2 bases, and 10 bases separated the two germline ends. Germline V gives CDR1 LNHNV, CDR2 YYDKDF (reference sequence). The CDR3 contains 15 residues. Specified treatment: approximately 18 received Ad26.COV2.S at low or high dose, single or two shots; a few received placebo; per-sample allocation not given. The investigators took samples on day 63 after the first vaccine or placebo injection. Boston supplied an adult donor aged 18-55 years. Generated by immunoSEQ multiplex PCR, the TCRdb table keeps only in-frame clones and is missing some. The sample includes approximately 460,000 clones, nearly 90% seen only once; the top ten take more than 1.5%. Findings and limits, study-wide: Using TCR breadth and depth analyses may have led to underestimated total T cell responses.

The chain is built from TRBV15 and TRBJ2-3; no reliable D call. The sequencing here drew on peripheral blood, taken in a trial of Ad26.COV2.S vaccine versus placebo. The sequence derives from a person aged 18-65 years who received the Ad26.COV2.S COVID-19 vaccine or a placebo. CDR3 DNA sequence: TGTGCCACCAGCAGAGCTGAGCGAGACACAGATACGCAGTATTTT. This translates into CATSRAERDTDTQYF.